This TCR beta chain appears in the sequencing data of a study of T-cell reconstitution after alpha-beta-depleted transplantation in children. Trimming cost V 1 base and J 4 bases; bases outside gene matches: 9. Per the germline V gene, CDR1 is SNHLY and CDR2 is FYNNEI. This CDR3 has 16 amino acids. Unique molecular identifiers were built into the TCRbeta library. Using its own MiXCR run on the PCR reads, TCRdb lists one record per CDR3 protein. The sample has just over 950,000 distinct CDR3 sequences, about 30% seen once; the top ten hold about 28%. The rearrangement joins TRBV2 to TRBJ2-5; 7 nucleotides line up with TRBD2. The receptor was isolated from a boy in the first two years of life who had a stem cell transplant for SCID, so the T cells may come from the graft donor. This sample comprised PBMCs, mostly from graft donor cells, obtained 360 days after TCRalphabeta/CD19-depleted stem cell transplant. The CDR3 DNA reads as TGTGCCAGCAGTGAAGGGGAGGGGACTCTGGTAGAGACCCAGTACTTC. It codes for CASSEGEGTLVETQYF.